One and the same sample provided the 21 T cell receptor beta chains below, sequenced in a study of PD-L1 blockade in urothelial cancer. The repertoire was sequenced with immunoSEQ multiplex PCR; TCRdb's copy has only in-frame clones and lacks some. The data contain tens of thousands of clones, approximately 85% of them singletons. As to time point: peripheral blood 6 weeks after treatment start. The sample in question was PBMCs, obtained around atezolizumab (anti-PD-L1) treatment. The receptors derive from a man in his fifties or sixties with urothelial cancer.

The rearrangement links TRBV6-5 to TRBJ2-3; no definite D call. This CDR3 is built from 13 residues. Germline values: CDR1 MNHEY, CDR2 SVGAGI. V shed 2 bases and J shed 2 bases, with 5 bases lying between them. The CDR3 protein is CASSYIHTDTQYF. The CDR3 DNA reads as TGTGCCAGCAGTTACATCCACACAGATACGCAGTATTTT.

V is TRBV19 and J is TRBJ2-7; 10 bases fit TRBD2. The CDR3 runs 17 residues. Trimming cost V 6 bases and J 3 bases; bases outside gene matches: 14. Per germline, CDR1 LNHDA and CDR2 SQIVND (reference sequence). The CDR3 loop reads CASRRSHGTSAVYEQYF. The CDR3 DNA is TGTGCCAGTAGGAGGAGTCACGGGACTAGCGCCGTCTACGAGCAGTACTTC.

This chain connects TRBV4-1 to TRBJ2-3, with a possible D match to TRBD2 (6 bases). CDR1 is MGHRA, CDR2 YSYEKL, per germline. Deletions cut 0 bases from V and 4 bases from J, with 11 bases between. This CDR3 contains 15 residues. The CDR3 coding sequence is TGCGCCAGCAGCCAAGATCGGGGGAGTCCAGATACGCAGTATTTT. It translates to CASSQDRGSPDTQYF.

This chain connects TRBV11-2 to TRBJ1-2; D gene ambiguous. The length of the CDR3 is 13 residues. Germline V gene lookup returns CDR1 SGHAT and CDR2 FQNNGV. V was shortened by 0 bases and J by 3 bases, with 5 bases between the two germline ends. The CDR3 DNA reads TGTGCCAGCAGCTTAGATAAATACTATGGCTACACCTTC. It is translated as CASSLDKYYGYTF.

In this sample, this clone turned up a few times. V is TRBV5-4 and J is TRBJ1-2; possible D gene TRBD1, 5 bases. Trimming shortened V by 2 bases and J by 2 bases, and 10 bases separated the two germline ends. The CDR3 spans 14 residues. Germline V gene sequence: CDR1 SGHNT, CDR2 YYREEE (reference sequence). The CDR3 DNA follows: TGTGCCAGCAGCTTCGGGGGAATCAACTATGGCTACACCTTC. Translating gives CASSFGGINYGYTF.

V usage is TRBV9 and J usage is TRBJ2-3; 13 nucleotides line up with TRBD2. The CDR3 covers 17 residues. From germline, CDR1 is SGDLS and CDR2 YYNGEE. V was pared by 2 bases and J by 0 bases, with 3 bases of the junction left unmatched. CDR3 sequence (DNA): TGTGCCAGCAGCGTCGGGACTAGCGGGGCTAGCACAGATACGCAGTATTTT. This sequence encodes CASSVGTSGASTDTQYF.

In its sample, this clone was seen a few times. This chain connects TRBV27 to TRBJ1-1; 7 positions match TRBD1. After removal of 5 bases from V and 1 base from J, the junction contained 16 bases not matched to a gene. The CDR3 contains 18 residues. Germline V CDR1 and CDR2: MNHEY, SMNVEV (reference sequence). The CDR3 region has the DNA TGTGCCAGCAGTCAAAGGACAGGCCCCTGGCGGGAGAACACTGAAGCTTTCTTT. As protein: CASSQRTGPWRENTEAFF.

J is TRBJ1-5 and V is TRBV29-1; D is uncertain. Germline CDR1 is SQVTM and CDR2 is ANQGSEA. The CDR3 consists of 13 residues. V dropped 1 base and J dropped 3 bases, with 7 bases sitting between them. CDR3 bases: TGCAGCGTTGAAGTTGGCCTCAATCAGCCCCAGCATTTT. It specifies CSVEVGLNQPQHF.

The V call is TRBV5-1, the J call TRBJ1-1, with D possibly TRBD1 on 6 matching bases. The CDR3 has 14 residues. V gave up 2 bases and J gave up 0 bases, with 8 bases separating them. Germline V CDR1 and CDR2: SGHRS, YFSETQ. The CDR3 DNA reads TGCGCCAGCAGCTTTAACAGGGTGAACACTGAAGCTTTCTTT. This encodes CASSFNRVNTEAFF. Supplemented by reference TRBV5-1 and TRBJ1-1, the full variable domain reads KAGVTQTPRYLIKTRGQQVTLSCSPISGHRSVSWYQQTPGQGLQFLFEYFSETQRNKGNFPGRFSGRQFSNSRSEMNVSTLELGDSALYLCASSFNRVNTEAFFGQGTRLTVV.

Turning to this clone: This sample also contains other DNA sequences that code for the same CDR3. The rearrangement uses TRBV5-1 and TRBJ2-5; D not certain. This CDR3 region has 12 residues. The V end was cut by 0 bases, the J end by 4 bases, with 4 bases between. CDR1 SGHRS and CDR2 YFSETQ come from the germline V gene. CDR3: CASSLAGETQYF. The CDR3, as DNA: TGCGCCAGCAGCTTGGCGGGAGAGACCCAGTACTTC.

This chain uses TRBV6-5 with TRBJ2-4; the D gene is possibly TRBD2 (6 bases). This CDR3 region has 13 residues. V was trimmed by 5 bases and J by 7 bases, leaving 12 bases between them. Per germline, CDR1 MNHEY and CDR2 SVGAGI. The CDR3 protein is CASSETSLNIQYF. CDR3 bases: TGTGCCAGCAGTGAGACTAGTTTGAACATTCAGTACTTC.

Here the CDR3 DNA reads TGTGCCAGCACCACACCAGGGGCAGCTGGGGCCAACGTCCTGACTTTC. This gives the protein CASTTPGAAGANVLTF. This chain links TRBV6-6 with TRBJ2-6, with D perhaps matching TRBD1 (6 bases). Trimming removed 7 bases at V and 2 bases at J, with 15 bases between. Per the germline V gene, CDR1 is MNHNY and CDR2 is SVGAGI (reference sequence). This CDR3 region has 16 residues.

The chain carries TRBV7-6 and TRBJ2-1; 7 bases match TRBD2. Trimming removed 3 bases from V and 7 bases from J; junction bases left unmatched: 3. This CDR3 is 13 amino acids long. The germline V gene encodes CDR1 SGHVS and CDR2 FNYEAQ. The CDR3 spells CASSLGGTNEQFF. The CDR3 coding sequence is TGTGCCAGCAGCTTGGGAGGGACGAATGAGCAGTTCTTC.

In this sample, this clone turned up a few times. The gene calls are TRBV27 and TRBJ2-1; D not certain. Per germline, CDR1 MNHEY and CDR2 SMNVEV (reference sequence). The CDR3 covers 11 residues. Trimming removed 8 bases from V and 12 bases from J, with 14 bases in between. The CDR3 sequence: CASRVVERQFF. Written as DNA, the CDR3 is TGTGCCAGCCGGGTGGTGGAAAGGCAGTTCTTC.

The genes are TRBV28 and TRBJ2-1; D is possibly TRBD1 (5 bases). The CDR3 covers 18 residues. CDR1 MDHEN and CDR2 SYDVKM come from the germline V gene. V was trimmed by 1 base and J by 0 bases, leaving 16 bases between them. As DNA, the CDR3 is TGTGCCAGCAGTTTATCTTCCGGTCGTAGGGGCTCCTACAATGAGCAGTTCTTC. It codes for CASSLSSGRRGSYNEQFF.

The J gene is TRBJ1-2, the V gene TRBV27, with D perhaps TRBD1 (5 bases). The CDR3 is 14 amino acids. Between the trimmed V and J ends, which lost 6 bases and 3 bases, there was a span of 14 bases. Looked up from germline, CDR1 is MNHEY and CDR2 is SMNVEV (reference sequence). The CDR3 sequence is CASRLTWGDYGYTF. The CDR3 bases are TGTGCCAGCAGACTCACTTGGGGGGACTATGGCTACACCTTC.

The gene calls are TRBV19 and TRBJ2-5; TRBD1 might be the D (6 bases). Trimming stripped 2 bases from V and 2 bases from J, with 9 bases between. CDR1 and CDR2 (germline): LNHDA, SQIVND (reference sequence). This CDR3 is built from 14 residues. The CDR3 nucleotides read TGTGCCAGTAGTATAACAGGGCAACAAGAGACCCAGTACTTC. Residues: CASSITGQQETQYF.

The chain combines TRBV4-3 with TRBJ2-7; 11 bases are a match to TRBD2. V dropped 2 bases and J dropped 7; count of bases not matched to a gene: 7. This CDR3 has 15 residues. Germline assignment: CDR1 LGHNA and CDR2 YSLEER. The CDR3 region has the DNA TGCGCCAGCAGCCAAACCCGACTAGCGGGACATGAGCAGTACTTC. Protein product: CASSQTRLAGHEQYF.

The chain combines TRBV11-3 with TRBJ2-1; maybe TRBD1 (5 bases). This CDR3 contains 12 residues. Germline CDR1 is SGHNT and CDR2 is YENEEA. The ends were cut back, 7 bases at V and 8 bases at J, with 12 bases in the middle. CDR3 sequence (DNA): TGTGCCAGCAAAGGGGTTGGAGATGAGCAGTTCTTC. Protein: CASKGVGDEQFF.

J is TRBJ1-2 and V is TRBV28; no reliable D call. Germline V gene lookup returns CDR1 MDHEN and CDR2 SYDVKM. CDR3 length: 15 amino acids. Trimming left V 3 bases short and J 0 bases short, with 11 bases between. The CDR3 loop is CASSFLPVTNYGYTF. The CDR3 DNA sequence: TGTGCCAGCAGTTTTCTCCCGGTGACTAACTATGGCTACACCTTC.

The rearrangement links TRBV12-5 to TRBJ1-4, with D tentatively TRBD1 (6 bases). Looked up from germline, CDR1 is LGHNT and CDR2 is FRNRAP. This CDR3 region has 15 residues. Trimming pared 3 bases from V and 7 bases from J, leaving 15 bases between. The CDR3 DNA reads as TGTGCTAGTGGTTTCTTCGACAGGTGGGGTGAAAAACTGTTTTTT. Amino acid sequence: CASGFFDRWGEKLFF.